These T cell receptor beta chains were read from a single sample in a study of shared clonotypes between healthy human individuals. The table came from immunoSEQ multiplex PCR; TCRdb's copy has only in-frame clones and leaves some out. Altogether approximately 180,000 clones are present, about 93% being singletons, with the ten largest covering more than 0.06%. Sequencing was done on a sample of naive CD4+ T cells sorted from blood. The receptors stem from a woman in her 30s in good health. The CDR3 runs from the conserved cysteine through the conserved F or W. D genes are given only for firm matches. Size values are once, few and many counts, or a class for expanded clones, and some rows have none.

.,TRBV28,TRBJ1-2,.,CASSADLYGYTF,TGTGCCAGCAGTGCGGATCTCTATGGCTACACCTTC
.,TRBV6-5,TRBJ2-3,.,CASSPVRGDTQYF,TGTGCCAGCAGCCCGGTGAGGGGGGATACGCAGTATTTT
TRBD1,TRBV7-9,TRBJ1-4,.,CASSLGDRELTNEKLFF,TGTGCCAGCAGCTTAGGGGACAGGGAACTTACTAATGAAAAACTGTTTTTT
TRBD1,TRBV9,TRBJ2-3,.,CASSVAAGTGSDTQYF,TGTGCCAGCAGCGTAGCCGCCGGGACAGGGTCAGATACGCAGTATTTT
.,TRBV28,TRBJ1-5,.,CASSTDGSSNQPQHF,TGTGCCAGCAGTACGGACGGATCTAGCAATCAGCCCCAGCATTTT
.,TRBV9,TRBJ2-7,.,CASSVVPGNYEQYF,TGTGCCAGCAGCGTAGTCCCAGGGAACTACGAGCAGTACTTC
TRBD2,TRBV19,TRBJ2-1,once,CASISGAGWGEQFF,TGTGCCAGTATTTCGGGAGCGGGATGGGGTGAGCAGTTCTTC
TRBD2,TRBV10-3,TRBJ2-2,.,CAISQGLASGELFF,TGTGCCATCAGCCAGGGACTAGCTAGCGGGGAGCTGTTTTTT
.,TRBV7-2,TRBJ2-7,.,CASSPVASGIIEQYF,TGTGCCAGCAGCCCAGTAGCCTCCGGGATTATCGAGCAGTACTTC
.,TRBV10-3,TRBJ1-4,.,CAISGAAATNEKLFF,TGTGCCATCAGTGGGGCGGCCGCAACTAATGAAAAACTGTTTTTT
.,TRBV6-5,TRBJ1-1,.,CASSYHGGWGTEAFF,TGTGCCAGCAGTTACCATGGGGGTTGGGGCACTGAAGCTTTCTTT
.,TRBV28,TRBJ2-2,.,CASSLTRLSGRTGELFF,TGTGCCAGCAGTTTGACCCGGTTGAGCGGACGTACCGGGGAGCTGTTTTTT
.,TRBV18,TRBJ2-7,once,CASAPPGGSSYEQYF,TGTGCCAGCGCGCCCCCGGGGGGCTCATCCTACGAGCAGTACTTC
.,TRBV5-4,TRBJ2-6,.,CASSSGAGANVLTF,TGTGCCAGCAGTTCAGGGGCCGGGGCCAACGTCCTGACTTTC
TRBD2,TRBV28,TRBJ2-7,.,CASNPSGRLHEQYF,TGTGCCAGCAACCCTAGCGGGAGGCTCCACGAGCAGTACTTC
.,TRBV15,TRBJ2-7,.,CATSRGGYEQYF,TGTGCCACCAGCAGAGGTGGCTACGAGCAGTACTTC
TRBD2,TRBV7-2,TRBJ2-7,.,CASSLGLAGITYEQYF,TGTGCCAGCAGCTTAGGGCTAGCGGGAATAACCTACGAGCAGTACTTC
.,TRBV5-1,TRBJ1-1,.,CASSDRNTEAFF,TGCGCCAGCAGCGACAGAAACACTGAAGCTTTCTTT
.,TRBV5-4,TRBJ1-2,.,CASSFPGLLYGYTF,TGTGCCAGCAGCTTCCCAGGGTTATTATATGGCTACACCTTC
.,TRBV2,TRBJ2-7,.,CASSRTETYEQYF,TGTGCCAGCAGTAGGACAGAGACCTACGAGCAGTACTTC
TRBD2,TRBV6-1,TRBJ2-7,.,CASSVALLAGVYEQYF,TGTGCCAGCAGTGTAGCCTTGTTAGCGGGGGTCTACGAGCAGTACTTC